The 20 T cell receptor beta chains given below trace back to one sample, sequenced in a study of a mutant IDH1 vaccine in newly diagnosed glioma. These TCRs are of unknown antigen specificity. The time point: week 11, during vaccination. Each dose of the vaccine consisted of 300 ug of mutant IDH1 20-mer peptide, with topical imiquimod. The data were produced by immunoSEQ multiplex PCR, yet TCRdb's version contains in-frame clones alone and is incomplete. The repertoire has about 31,000 clones, roughly 78% of them found once; the top ten carry around 24%. The sequencing used PBMCs, collected from a glioma patient whose treatment included an IDH1 peptide vaccine. The receptor source for this set is a man aged 30 to 39 with glioma.

The chain joins TRBV29-1 to TRBJ1-1, with 8 bases aligning to TRBD1. This CDR3 has 14 amino acids. Germline V lookup: CDR1 SQVTM, CDR2 ANQGSEA. V trimming: 5 bases; J trimming: 2 bases; junction bases outside the gene matches: 7. The CDR3 loop reads CSVTRGLVNTEAFF. The CDR3 DNA follows: TGCAGCGTTACCAGGGGGCTCGTCAACACTGAAGCTTTCTTT. Full variable domain (rest looked up from reference TRBV29-1 and TRBJ1-1): SAVISQKPSRDICQRGTSLTIQCQVDSQVTMMFWYRQQPGQSLTLIATANQGSEATYESGFVIDKFPISRPNLTFSTLTVSNMSPEDSSIYLCSVTRGLVNTEAFFGQGTRLTVV.

This clone has only a few counts. The sample contains more than one DNA sequence encoding this CDR3. The genes are TRBV5-6 and TRBJ1-1, with a weak D call TRBD1 (5 bases). Trimming pared 2 bases from V and 2 bases from J, leaving 7 bases between. This CDR3 comprises 13 residues. Germline V gene sequence: CDR1 SGHDT, CDR2 YYEEEE. Here the CDR3 reads CASSFGGNTEAFF. CDR3 in DNA: TGTGCCAGCAGCTTTGGGGGAAACACTGAAGCTTTCTTT.

J is TRBJ1-5 and V is TRBV15; D remains ambiguous. The CDR3 covers 15 residues. Germline V CDR1 and CDR2: LNHNV, YYDKDF (reference sequence). Trimming took 3 bases from V and 3 from J, leaving 12 bases between them. The CDR3 protein is CATSRESGVNQPQHF. The CDR3 DNA reads as TGTGCCACCAGCAGGGAGAGTGGAGTCAATCAGCCCCAGCATTTT.

The rearrangement links TRBV7-2 to TRBJ2-7; D not certain. The CDR3 totals 14 residues. Looked up from germline, CDR1 is SGHTA and CDR2 is FQGNSA. V lost 5 bases and J 3 bases, leaving 14 bases between the germline ends. The CDR3 protein is CASSPTRGFYEQYF. CDR3 nucleotide sequence: TGTGCCAGCAGCCCGACCCGAGGATTCTACGAGCAGTACTTC.

This rearrangement joins TRBV27 to TRBJ1-5; maybe TRBD1 (5 bases). Looked up from germline, CDR1 is MNHEY and CDR2 is SMNVEV (reference sequence). Trimming took 5 bases from V and 6 from J, leaving 20 bases between them. The CDR3 spans 16 residues. CDR3 sequence (DNA): TGTGCCAGCAGTCCGCGTGAAGGGACGATTAGTCAGCCCCAGCATTTT. It is translated as CASSPREGTISQPQHF.

The chain links TRBV10-1 to TRBJ2-7; D ambiguous. Trimming removed 2 bases at V and 0 bases at J, with 8 bases between. This CDR3 has 14 amino acids. Germline V gene data show CDR1 as WNHNN and CDR2 as SYGVQD (reference sequence). The CDR3 coding sequence is TGCGCCAGCAGTGAGACAGCCAACTCCTACGAGCAGTACTTC. It yields the protein CASSETANSYEQYF.

The chain has TRBV30 and TRBJ2-1; 13 nucleotides line up with TRBD2. V lost 5 bases to trimming and J lost 7 bases; unmatched junction nucleotides: 14. Germline assignment: CDR1 GTSNPN and CDR2 SVGIG (reference sequence). This CDR3 region has 17 residues. The chain's CDR3 is CAWGGLAGVLGANEQFF. Written as DNA, the CDR3 is TGTGCCTGGGGCGGACTAGCGGGAGTCTTGGGTGCGAATGAGCAGTTCTTC.

This rearrangement joins TRBV27 to TRBJ2-5; D gene ambiguous. Deletions cut 4 bases from V and 5 bases from J, with 8 bases between. Germline V lookup: CDR1 MNHEY, CDR2 SMNVEV (reference sequence). The CDR3 totals 12 residues. In nucleotides, the CDR3 is TGTGCCAGCAGTTCAAGTTCGGAGACCCAGTACTTC. This translates into CASSSSSETQYF.

This chain uses TRBV25-1 with TRBJ1-6; TRBD1 might be the D (6 bases). CDR3 size: 13 residues. The V gene's germline CDR1 is MGHDK and CDR2 SYGVNS. Trimming pared 10 bases from V and 7 bases from J, leaving 14 bases between. Here the CDR3 DNA reads TGTGCCACCCATGAAGGGGGAAATTCACCCCTCCACTTT. Amino acids: CATHEGGNSPLHF.

As DNA, the CDR3 is TGTGCCAGCAGCGTAGTCGGCAGAACCTACGAGCAGTACTTC. Translating it yields CASSVVGRTYEQYF. The chain recombines TRBV9 with TRBJ2-7; no definite D call. This CDR3 is built from 14 residues. CDR1 is SGDLS, CDR2 YYNGEE, per germline. Trimming left V 0 bases short and J 2 bases short, with 9 bases between.

V usage is TRBV5-1 and J usage is TRBJ1-1; D uncertain. The CDR3 loop spans 13 amino acids. In germline, CDR1 is SGHRS, CDR2 YFSETQ. V was clipped by 4 bases and J by 7 bases, with 14 bases between them. CDR3 amino acids: CASSPTGSIEAFF. The DNA for the CDR3 is TGCGCCAGCAGCCCTACCGGGTCAATTGAAGCTTTCTTT.

The V gene is TRBV21-1, the J gene TRBJ1-3; the tabulated D call, TRBD1, remains unverified against the DNA. TRBV21-1 is listed as a pseudogene. The CDR3 has 16 amino acids. In DNA, the CDR3 is TGTGCCAGCAGCAAAGGAAGTGGCACCTCTGGAAACACCATATATTTT. Amino acids: CASSKGSGTSGNTIYF.

The rearrangement joins TRBV29-1 to TRBJ1-2, with D unresolved. This CDR3 has 12 amino acids. Trimming took off 1 base at V and 5 bases at J, with 8 bases between the two ends. Germline V gene lookup returns CDR1 SQVTM and CDR2 ANQGSEA. Written as DNA, the CDR3 is TGCAGCGTTGAAGGGGTTGGGTATGGCTACACCTTC. It is translated as CSVEGVGYGYTF.

The gene calls are TRBV9 and TRBJ1-4; 7 bases match TRBD1. Germline CDR1 SGDLS, CDR2 YYNGEE. J was trimmed by 5 bases and V by 2 bases; bases with no gene match: 6. This CDR3 spans 15 amino acids. The CDR3 protein is CASSVSGTANEKLFF. Here the CDR3 DNA reads TGTGCCAGCAGCGTTTCAGGGACAGCGAATGAAAAACTGTTTTTT. Supplemented by reference TRBV9 and TRBJ1-4, the full variable domain reads DSGVTQTPKHLITATGQRVTLRCSPRSGDLSVYWYQQSLDQGLQFLIQYYNGEERAKGNILERFSAQQFPDLHSELNLSSLELGDSALYFCASSVSGTANEKLFFGSGTQLSVL.

The chain combines TRBV7-2 with TRBJ2-4; D may be TRBD1 (7 bases). CDR1 SGHTA and CDR2 FQGNSA come from the germline V gene. Trimming cost V 5 bases and J 13 bases, with 18 bases left between them. The CDR3 runs 13 residues. CDR3 coding DNA: TGTGCCAGCAGCCCAGGGGGGTCAGCAAGGCAGTACTTC. It encodes CASSPGGSARQYF. The full variable domain, its missing parts supplied by reference TRBV7-2 and TRBJ2-4, is GAGVSQSPSNKVTEKGKDVELRCDPISGHTALYWYRQSLGQGLEFLIYFQGNSAPDKSGLPSDRFSAERTGGSVSTLTIQRTQQEDSAVYLCASSPGGSARQYFGAGTRLSVL.

The chain links TRBV10-2 to TRBJ1-5; possible D gene TRBD1, 5 bases. The CDR3 is made up of 14 amino acids. CDR1 is WSHSY and CDR2 is SAAADI in the germline V gene. V lost 7 bases and J 5 bases, leaving 15 bases between the germline ends. The CDR3 sequence is CASKGFSGDQPQHF. The CDR3 DNA reads TGCGCCAGCAAGGGGTTCAGCGGAGATCAGCCCCAGCATTTT.

This clone was seen a handful of times. The chain has TRBV18 and TRBJ1-1, with a weak D call TRBD1 (5 bases). This CDR3 has 14 amino acids. The V end lost 3 bases, the J end lost 1 base, and 9 bases lay between the germline ends. From germline, CDR1 is KGHSH and CDR2 LQKENI. CDR3 in amino acids: CASSPRGQNTEAFF. The CDR3 nucleotides read TGTGCCAGCTCACCCCGCGGACAGAACACTGAAGCTTTCTTT.

This sequence joins TRBV4-1 and TRBJ1-1; D unclear. This CDR3 has 14 residues. V was pared by 8 bases and J by 3 bases, with 16 bases between. The germline V gene encodes CDR1 MGHRA and CDR2 YSYEKL. The CDR3 sequence is CASHRAGPDTEAFF. CDR3 nucleotides: TGCGCCAGCCACCGGGCCGGCCCAGACACTGAAGCTTTCTTT.

The CDR3 DNA is TGTGCCAGCAGTTACGGTGGGAGGGCCGACACCGGGGAGCTGTTTTTT. Residues: CASSYGGRADTGELFF. This chain joins TRBV6-6 and TRBJ2-2; 7 bases align to TRBD2. The trim removed 2 bases at V and 3 bases at J, leaving 6 bases unmatched. The CDR3 is made up of 16 amino acids. Germline CDR1 reads MNHNY; CDR2 reads SVGAGI (reference sequence).

The gene calls are TRBV27 and TRBJ2-7; tentatively, D is TRBD1 (5 bases). V lost 5 bases, J lost 0 bases, and 14 bases lay in between. Germline assignment: CDR1 MNHEY and CDR2 SMNVEV (reference sequence). The CDR3 spans 15 residues. The CDR3 nucleotides are TGTGCCAGCAGTGGGGTGACAGAGGACTCCTACGAGCAGTACTTC. Its protein is CASSGVTEDSYEQYF.